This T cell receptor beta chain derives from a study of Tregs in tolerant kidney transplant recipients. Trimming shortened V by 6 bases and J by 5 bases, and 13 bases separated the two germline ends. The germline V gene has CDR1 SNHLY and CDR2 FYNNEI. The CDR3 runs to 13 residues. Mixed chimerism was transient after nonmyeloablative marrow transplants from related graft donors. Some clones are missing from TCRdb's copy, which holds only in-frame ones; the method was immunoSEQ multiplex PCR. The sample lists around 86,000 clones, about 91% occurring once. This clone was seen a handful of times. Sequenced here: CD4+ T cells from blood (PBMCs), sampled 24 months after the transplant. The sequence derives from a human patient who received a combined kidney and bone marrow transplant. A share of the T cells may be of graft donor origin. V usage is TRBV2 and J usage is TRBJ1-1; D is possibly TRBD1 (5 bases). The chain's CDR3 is CASRRGGTTEAFF. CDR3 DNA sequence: TGTGCCAGCAGGCGGGGTGGGACGACTGAAGCTTTCTTT.